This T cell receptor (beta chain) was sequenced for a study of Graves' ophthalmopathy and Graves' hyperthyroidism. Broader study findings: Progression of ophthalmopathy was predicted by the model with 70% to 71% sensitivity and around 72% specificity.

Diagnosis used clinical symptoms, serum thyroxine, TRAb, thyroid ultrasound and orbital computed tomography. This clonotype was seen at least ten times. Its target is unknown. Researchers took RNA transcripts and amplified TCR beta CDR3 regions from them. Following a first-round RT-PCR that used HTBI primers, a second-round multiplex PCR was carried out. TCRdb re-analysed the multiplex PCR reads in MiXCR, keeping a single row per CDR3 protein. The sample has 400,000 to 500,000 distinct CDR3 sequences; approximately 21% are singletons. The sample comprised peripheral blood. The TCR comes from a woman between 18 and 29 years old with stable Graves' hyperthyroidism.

Here the CDR3 DNA reads TGCAGTGCGATAGGGGTTCACGAGCAGTACTTC. Its protein is CSAIGVHEQYF. The chain employs TRBV20-1 and TRBJ2-7; a weak D match, TRBD1 (5 bases). The ends were cut back, 6 bases at V and 5 bases at J, with 11 bases in the middle. In germline, CDR1 is DFQATT, CDR2 SNEGSKA (reference sequence). The CDR3 has 11 residues.